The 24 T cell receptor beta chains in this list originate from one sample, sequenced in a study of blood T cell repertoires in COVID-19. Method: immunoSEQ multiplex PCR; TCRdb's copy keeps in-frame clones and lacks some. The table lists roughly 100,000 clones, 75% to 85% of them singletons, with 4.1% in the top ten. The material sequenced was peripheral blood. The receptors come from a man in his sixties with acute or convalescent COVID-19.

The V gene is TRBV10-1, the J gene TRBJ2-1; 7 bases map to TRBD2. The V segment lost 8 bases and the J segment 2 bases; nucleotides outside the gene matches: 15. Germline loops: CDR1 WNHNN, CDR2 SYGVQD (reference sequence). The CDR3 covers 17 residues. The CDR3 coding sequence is TGCGCCAGCCTAAGTTGGGCTAAACTAGCGCCCTACAATGAGCAGTTCTTC. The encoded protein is CASLSWAKLAPYNEQFF.

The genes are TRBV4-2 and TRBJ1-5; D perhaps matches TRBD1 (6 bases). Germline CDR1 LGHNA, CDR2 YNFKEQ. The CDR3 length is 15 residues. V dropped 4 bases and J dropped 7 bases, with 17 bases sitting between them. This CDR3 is CASSRERGQGQPQHF. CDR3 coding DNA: TGTGCCAGCAGCCGAGAACGAGGGCAGGGGCAGCCCCAGCATTTT.

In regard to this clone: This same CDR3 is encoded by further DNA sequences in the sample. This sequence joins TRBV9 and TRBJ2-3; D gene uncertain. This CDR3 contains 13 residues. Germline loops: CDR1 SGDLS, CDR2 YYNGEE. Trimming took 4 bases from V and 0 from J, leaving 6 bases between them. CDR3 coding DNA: TGTGCCAGCAGCCCCCCAAGCACAGATACGCAGTATTTT. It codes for CASSPPSTDTQYF. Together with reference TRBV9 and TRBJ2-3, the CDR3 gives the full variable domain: DSGVTQTPKHLITATGQRVTLRCSPRSGDLSVYWYQQSLDQGLQFLIQYYNGEERAKGNILERFSAQQFPDLHSELNLSSLELGDSALYFCASSPPSTDTQYFGPGTRLTVL.

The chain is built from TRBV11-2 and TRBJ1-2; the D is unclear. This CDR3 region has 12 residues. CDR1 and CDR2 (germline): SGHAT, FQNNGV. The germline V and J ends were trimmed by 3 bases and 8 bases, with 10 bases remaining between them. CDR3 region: CASSFNREGYTF. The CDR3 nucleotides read TGTGCCAGCAGCTTTAATAGGGAGGGCTACACCTTC. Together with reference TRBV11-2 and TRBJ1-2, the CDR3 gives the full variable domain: EAGVAQSPRYKIIEKRQSVAFWCNPISGHATLYWYQQILGQGPKLLIQFQNNGVVDDSQLPKDRFSAERLKGVDSTLKIQPAKLEDSAVYLCASSFNREGYTFGSGTRLTVV.

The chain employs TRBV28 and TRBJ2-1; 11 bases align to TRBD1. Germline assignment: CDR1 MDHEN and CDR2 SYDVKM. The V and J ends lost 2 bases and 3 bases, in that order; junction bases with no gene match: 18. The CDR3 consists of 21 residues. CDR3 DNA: TGTGCCAGCAGTTTAAACCCGGGACAGGGGGACGGGAGGGCTAACTACAATGAGCAGTTCTTC. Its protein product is CASSLNPGQGDGRANYNEQFF.

The CDR3, as DNA: TGTGCCAGCAGCCCCCGGGACTATTTTCCGGGACTAGCGGGGGGTCTGGGTTACAATGAGCAGTTCTTC. Translated: CASSPRDYFPGLAGGLGYNEQFF. The rearrangement joins TRBV3-1 (or the pseudogene TRBV3-2) to TRBJ2-1, with TRBD2 matching over 15 bases. The CDR3 is 23 amino acids. Germline V CDR1 and CDR2: LGHDT, YNNKEL (reference sequence). J was trimmed by 4 bases and V by 4 bases; bases with no gene match: 23.

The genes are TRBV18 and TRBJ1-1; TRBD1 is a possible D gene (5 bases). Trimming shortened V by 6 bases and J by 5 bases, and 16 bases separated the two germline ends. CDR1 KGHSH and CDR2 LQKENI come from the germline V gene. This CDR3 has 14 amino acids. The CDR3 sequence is CASSLGSGGTEAFF. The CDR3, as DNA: TGTGCCAGCTCTCTGGGGTCGGGGGGAACTGAAGCTTTCTTT.

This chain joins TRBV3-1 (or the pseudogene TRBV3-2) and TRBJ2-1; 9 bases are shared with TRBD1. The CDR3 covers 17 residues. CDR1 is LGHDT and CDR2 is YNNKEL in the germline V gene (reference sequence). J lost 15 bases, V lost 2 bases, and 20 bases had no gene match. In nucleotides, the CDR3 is TGTGCCAGCAGCCAATATCCCCCGGGACAGGGCTCTCGAGGGGGGTTCTTC. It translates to CASSQYPPGQGSRGGFF.

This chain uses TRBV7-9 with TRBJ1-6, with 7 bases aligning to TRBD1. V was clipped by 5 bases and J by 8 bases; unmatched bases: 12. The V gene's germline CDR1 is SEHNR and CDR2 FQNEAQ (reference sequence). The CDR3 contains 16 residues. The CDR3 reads CASSLRDSFSDSPLHF. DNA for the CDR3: TGTGCCAGCAGCCTCCGGGACAGCTTTTCGGATTCACCCCTCCACTTT.

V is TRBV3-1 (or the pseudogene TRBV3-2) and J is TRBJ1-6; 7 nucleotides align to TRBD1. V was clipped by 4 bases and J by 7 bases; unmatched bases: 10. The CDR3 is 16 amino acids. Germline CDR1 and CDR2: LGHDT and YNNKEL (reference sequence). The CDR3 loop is CASSPFPGTENSPLHF. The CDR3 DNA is TGTGCCAGCAGCCCATTTCCCGGGACAGAGAATTCACCCCTCCACTTT.

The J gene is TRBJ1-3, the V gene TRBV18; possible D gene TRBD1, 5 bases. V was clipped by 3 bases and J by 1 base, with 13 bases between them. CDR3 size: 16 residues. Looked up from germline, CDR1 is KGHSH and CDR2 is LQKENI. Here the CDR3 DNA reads TGTGCCAGCTCACCTACGAATCAGGGTTCTGGAAACACCATATATTTT. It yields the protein CASSPTNQGSGNTIYF.

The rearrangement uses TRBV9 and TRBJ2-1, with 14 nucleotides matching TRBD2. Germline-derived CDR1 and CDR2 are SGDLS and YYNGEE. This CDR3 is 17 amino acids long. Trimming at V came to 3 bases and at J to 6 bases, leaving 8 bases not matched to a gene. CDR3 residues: CASSAGTSGSGGNEQFF. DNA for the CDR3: TGTGCCAGCAGCGCCGGGACTAGCGGGAGCGGGGGCAATGAGCAGTTCTTC.

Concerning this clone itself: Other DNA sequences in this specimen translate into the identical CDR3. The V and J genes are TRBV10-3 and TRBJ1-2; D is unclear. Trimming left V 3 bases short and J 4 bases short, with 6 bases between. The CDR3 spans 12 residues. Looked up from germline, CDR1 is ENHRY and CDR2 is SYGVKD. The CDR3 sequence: CAISEQSYGYTF. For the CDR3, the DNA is TGTGCCATCAGTGAACAGAGCTATGGCTACACCTTC.

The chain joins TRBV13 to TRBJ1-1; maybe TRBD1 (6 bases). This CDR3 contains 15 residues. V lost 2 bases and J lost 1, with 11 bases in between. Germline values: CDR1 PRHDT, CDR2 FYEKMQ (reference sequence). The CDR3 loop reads CASSLSGARNTEAFF. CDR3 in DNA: TGTGCCAGCAGCTTATCAGGGGCGAGGAACACTGAAGCTTTCTTT.

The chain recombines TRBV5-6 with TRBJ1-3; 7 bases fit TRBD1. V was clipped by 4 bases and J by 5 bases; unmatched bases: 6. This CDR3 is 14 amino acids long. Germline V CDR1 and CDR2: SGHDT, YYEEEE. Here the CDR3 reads CASSRQGLRNTIYF. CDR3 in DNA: TGTGCCAGCAGCCGACAGGGTTTAAGAAACACCATATATTTT.

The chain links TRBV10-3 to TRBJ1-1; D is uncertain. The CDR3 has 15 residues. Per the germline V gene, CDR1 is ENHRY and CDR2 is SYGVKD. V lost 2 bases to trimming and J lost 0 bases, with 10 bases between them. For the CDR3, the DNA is TGTGCCATCAGTGAGACGACGGGGATGAACACTGAAGCTTTCTTT. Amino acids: CAISETTGMNTEAFF.

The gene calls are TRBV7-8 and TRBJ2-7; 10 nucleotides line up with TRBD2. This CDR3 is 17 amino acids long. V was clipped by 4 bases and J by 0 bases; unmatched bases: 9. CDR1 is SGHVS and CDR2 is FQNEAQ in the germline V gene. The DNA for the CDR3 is TGTGCCAGCAGCTCGACAGATTTAGCGGGGGGCTCCTACGAGCAGTACTTC. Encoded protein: CASSSTDLAGGSYEQYF. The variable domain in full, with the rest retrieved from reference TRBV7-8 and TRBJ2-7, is GAGVSQSPRYKVAKRGQDVALRCDPISGHVSLFWYQQALGQGPEFLTYFQNEAQLDKSGLPSDRFFAERPEGSVSTLKIQRTQQEDSAVYLCASSSTDLAGGSYEQYFGPGTRLTVT.

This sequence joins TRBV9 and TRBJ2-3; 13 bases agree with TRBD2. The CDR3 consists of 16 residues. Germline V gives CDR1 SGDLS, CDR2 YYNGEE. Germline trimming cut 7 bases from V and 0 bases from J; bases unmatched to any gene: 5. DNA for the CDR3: TGTGCCAGCGGGACTAGCGGGGTAGCAAGCACAGATACGCAGTATTTT. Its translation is CASGTSGVASTDTQYF.

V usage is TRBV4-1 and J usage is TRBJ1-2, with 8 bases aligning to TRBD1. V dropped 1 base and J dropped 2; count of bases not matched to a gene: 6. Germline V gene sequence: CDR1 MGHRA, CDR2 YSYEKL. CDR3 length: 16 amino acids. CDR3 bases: TGCGCCAGCAGCCAAGCCCCCCCAGGGGGCAACTATGGCTACACCTTC. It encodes CASSQAPPGGNYGYTF.

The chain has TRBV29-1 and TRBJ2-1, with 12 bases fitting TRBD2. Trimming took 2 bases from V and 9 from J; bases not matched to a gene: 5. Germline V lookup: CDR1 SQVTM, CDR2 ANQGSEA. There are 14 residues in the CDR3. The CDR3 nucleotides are TGCAGCGTTGAACCGGCTAGCGGGAGGGCTGAGCAGTTCTTC. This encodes CSVEPASGRAEQFF.

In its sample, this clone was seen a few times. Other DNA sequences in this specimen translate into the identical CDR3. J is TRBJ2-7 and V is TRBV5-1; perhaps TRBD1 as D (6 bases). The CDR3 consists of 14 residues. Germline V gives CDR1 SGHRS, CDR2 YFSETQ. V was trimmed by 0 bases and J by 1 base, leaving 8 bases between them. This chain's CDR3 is CASSLAGQSYEQYF. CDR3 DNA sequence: TGCGCCAGCAGCTTGGCTGGACAGTCCTACGAGCAGTACTTC.

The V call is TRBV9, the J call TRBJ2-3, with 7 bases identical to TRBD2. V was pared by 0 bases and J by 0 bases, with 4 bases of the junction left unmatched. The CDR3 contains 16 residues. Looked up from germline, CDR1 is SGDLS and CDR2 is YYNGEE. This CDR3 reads CASSVGPSGSTDTQYF. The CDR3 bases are TGTGCCAGCAGCGTAGGGCCTAGCGGAAGCACAGATACGCAGTATTTT.

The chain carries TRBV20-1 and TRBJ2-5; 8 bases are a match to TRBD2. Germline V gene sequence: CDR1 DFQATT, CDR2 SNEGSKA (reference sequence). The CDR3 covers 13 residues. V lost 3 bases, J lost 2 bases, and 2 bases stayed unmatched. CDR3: CSASGGGQETQYF. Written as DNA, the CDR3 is TGCAGTGCTAGTGGCGGGGGGCAAGAGACCCAGTACTTC.

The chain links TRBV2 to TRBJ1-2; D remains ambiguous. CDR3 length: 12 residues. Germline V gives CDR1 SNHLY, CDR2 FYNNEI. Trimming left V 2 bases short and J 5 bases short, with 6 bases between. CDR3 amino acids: CASSESVYGYTF. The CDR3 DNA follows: TGTGCCAGCAGTGAATCGGTGTATGGCTACACCTTC.